The following is a TCR beta chain sequence with its context. The clone's antigen remains unknown. Within one base of it there is no much larger clone, and no base qualities were kept. TCRbeta libraries were sequenced on an Illumina MiSeq, averaging about 41,000 productive templates per sample. The immunoSEQ assay, which uses multiplex PCR amplification, was used to generate TCRbeta CDR3 libraries. In the paper's pipeline: Following a previously defined approach, repertoire diversity was calculated, and values close to 0 point to extremely monoclonal samples. TCRdb stores this immuneACCESS table with in-frame sequences only. Part of the clones is absent; in the studies checked, under half of the shortfall reflects unresolved V genes, and no reason is known for the rest. V, J and clone size reflect that table, while D and trimming were determined from the DNA. The sample data list 30,000 to 40,000 clones, and roughly 86% of these were observed just once. The ten largest clones add up to approximately 12% of the sample.

CDR1 and CDR2 are read off the germline V gene as SGHDT and YYEEEE. V is shortened by 1 base, J by 6 bases, and the region joining them spans 13 bases. CDR3 length: 14 amino acids, cysteine to phenylalanine. Of all the DNA, just the CDR3 is kept, 42 bases in frame from base 1. The data are from a study of STAT3 mutations in large granular lymphocyte leukemia (dated by TCRdb to the late 2010s). About the study as a whole: About half of the T-LGLL patients who underwent longitudinal sequencing carried canonical activating STAT3 mutations. From an initial cohort of 207 LGL patients, 20 or so representative T-LGLL cases were picked for longitudinal TCRbeta and STAT3 sequencing. For each patient, sequencing was performed at an average of roughly 4 time points, with a range of 2 to 8 samplings. To reconstruct clonal hierarchy and dynamics, serial deep sequencing of TCRbeta CDR3 and STAT3 was performed in patients with T-cell large granular lymphocyte leukemia. As controls within the study, two patients with natural killer LGL leukemia were also sequenced longitudinally. More than half of T-LGLL patients received one or more immunosuppressive therapy regimens, with hematologic response in over 35% of those treated. Study-wide conclusions, independent of this receptor: Because no samples were available when a clone first appeared, clonal expansion had to be inferred from samplings taken at other points. At least one immunodominant TCRbeta clonotype was present in every T-LGLL patient, and multiple immunodominant subclonotypes appeared in about half of the T-LGLL patients. Since codominant clonotypes persisted in some patients, a small but highly pathogenic clone may have gone undetected. Several patients had a dominant TCR clone burden greater than the STAT3 mutant burden, which suggests that the STAT3 mutation arose secondarily within a clone that had already expanded. The linking of therapy response to changes in TCR clonal burden was complicated by variable intervals between samplings and differing treatment regimens. TCR clonotype switching after therapy was observed in about 30% of the 18 patients, and all newly emerging clones were found to be STAT3 wild type.

The same DNA, extracted from blood mononuclear cells, served for both TCR sequencing and STAT3 sequencing. The sequence joins TRBV5-6 to TRBJ1-2; the D gene is perhaps TRBD1, from 5 matching bases. Sequencing input: peripheral blood mononuclear cells. This TCR was sampled from a man in his sixties with T-cell large granular lymphocyte leukemia. Some clones in this sample may be carry-over from other donors' samples. The age is the age at diagnosis. The nucleotides read TGTGCCAGCAGCTTGAAGGGGCTGGTAAATGGCTACACCTTC. Translated, this gives CASSLKGLVNGYTF. Supplemented by the reference TRBV5-6 and TRBJ1-2 proteins around the CDR3, the complete variable domain is DAGVTQSPTHLIKTRGQQVTLRCSPKSGHDTVSWYQQALGQGPQFIFQYYEEEERQRGNFPDRFSGHQFPNYSSELNVNALLLGDSALYLCASSLKGLVNGYTFGSGTRLTVV.